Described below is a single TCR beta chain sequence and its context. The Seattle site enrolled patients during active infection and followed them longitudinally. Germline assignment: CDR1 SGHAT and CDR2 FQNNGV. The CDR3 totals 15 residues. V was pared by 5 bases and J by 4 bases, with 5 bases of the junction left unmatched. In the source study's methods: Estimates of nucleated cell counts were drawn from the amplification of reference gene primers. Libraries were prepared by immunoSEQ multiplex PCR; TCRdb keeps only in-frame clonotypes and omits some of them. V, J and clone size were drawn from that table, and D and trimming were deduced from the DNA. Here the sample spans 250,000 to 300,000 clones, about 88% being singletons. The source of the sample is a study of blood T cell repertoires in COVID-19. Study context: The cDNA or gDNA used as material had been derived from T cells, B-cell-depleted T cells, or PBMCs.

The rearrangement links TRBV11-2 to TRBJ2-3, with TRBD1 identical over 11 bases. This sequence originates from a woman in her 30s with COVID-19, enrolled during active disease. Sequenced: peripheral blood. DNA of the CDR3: TGTGCCAGCAGCACCGGGACAGGGGGTGCAGATACGCAGTATTTT. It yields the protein CASSTGTGGADTQYF.